The 27 T cell receptor beta chains below all came from one sample that was sequenced in a study of T cells expressing NK-cell markers. TCRdb re-called the 5' RACE reads, yielding one record per CDR3 amino acid sequence without DNA. The table lists 150,000 to 200,000 distinct CDR3 sequences. Sequencing was carried out using blood T cells: a sorted CD56 or NKG2C T cell subset, CD4+ or CD8+ T cells, or bulk PBMC T cells (not recorded which). All receptors come from a man aged 18-75 years in good health.

J is TRBJ2-6 and V is TRBV5-1. The length of the CDR3 is 17 residues. CDR1 SGHRS and CDR2 YFSETQ come from the germline V gene. The CDR3 reads CASSLEYPTAGANVLTF.

This chain connects TRBV7-8 to TRBJ1-5; TCRdb lists TRBD1, though no DNA is available to test this call. The CDR3 has 14 residues. Germline V lookup: CDR1 SGHVS, CDR2 FQNEAQ. CDR3: CASSLGDGNQPQHF.

This sequence joins TRBV5-1 and TRBJ2-7; there is no DNA to check the TCRdb D call of TRBD1. CDR1 SGHRS and CDR2 YFSETQ come from the germline V gene. The CDR3 contains 15 residues. CDR3 residues: CASSLAGTPIDEQYF.

This chain uses TRBV12-3 or TRBV12-4 with TRBJ1-1. The CDR3 extends over 15 amino acids. CDR3 protein: CASSLAAWGGTEAFF.

J is TRBJ1-1 and V is TRBV29-1; the TRBD1 assignment by TCRdb is unverifiable without DNA. The CDR3 spans 12 residues. CDR1 is SQVTM and CDR2 is ANQGSEA in the germline V gene. The CDR3 sequence: CSVPGQGVVAFF.

This chain links TRBV28 with TRBJ1-1; lacking DNA, the TRBD1 call made by TCRdb goes unchecked. CDR1 is MDHEN, CDR2 SYDVKM, per germline. The CDR3 contains 17 residues. CDR3 sequence: CASSLRTGAFGSTEAFF.

This chain uses TRBV11-2 with TRBJ2-2; TCRdb selects TRBD2, and the lack of DNA leaves this call unchecked. This CDR3 region has 20 residues. Germline V CDR1 and CDR2: SGHAT, FQNNGV. CDR3 sequence: CASSPTGRSKRGGGTGELFF.

The chain carries TRBV27 and TRBJ1-4; the D call from TCRdb, TRBD1, cannot be confirmed without DNA. Germline V gene lookup returns CDR1 MNHEY and CDR2 SMNVEV (reference sequence). CDR3 length equals 15 residues. CDR3 loop: CASSLYRQGPEKLFF.

J is TRBJ2-1 and V is TRBV12-5; TCRdb calls TRBD1, which cannot be checked without DNA. There are 18 residues in the CDR3. Germline V gene data show CDR1 as LGHNT and CDR2 as FRNRAP. The CDR3: CASGLARTGDSSYNEQFF.

The V and J genes are TRBV5-1 and TRBJ2-1; there is no DNA to check the TCRdb D call of TRBD1. Germline CDR1 is SGHRS and CDR2 is YFSETQ. This CDR3 spans 15 amino acids. CDR3 loop: CASSLNRGVYNEQFF.

V usage is TRBV19 and J usage is TRBJ1-1; TCRdb reports TRBD1, a call that lacks DNA to check it against. CDR3 length: 14 residues. Germline CDR1 LNHDA, CDR2 SQIVND (reference sequence). The CDR3 loop reads CASSLMTENTEAFF.

J is TRBJ2-1 and V is TRBV5-1; TCRdb's assignment of TRBD2 cannot be checked, as there is no DNA. The CDR3 runs 15 residues. CDR1 is SGHRS, CDR2 YFSETQ, per germline. The chain's CDR3 is CASSFGTSAYNEQFF. Looking up the rest from reference TRBV5-1 and TRBJ2-1 gives the full variable domain: KAGVTQTPRYLIKTRGQQVTLSCSPISGHRSVSWYQQTPGQGLQFLFEYFSETQRNKGNFPGRFSGRQFSNSRSEMNVSTLELGDSALYLCASSFGTSAYNEQFFGPGTRLTVL.

The genes are TRBV6-4 and TRBJ2-1; the D call of TRBD2 rests on TCRdb alone, since no DNA is present to check it. The length of the CDR3 is 16 residues. Germline V lookup: CDR1 MRHNA, CDR2 SNTAGT. CDR3 in amino acids: CASRFGLAGGHNEQFF.

The chain joins TRBV5-1 to TRBJ2-3; TCRdb's D call, TRBD1, is unchecked because there is no DNA. The CDR3 totals 14 residues. The germline gives CDR1 SGHRS, CDR2 YFSETQ. The CDR3 sequence is CASSPVPGPDTQYF.

This chain connects TRBV20-1 to TRBJ2-2; TCRdb's D call of TRBD2 is untestable without DNA. The CDR3 has 14 amino acids. Germline V CDR1 and CDR2: DFQATT, SNEGSKA (reference sequence). CDR3 region: CSAKPAGPTGELFF.

The genes are TRBV19 and TRBJ1-2; TCRdb designates TRBD1, a call that cannot be tested without DNA. Germline assignment: CDR1 LNHDA and CDR2 SQIVND (reference sequence). The CDR3 contains 14 residues. CDR3 protein: CASSMGTGNYGYTF.

This chain joins TRBV7-2 and TRBJ1-6. Germline CDR1 SGHTA, CDR2 FQGNSA. CDR3 size: 15 residues. Here the CDR3 reads CASSLGLGGNSPLHF.

V gene TRBV5-6 combines with J gene TRBJ2-1; TCRdb lists TRBD1, though no DNA is available to test this call. This CDR3 is built from 11 residues. Germline-derived CDR1 and CDR2 are SGHDT and YYEEEE. CDR3 in amino acids: CASPGPHEQFF.

The V gene is TRBV15, the J gene TRBJ2-7; TCRdb gives TRBD1 as the D gene, but with no DNA this cannot be confirmed. The CDR3 length is 14 residues. The V gene's germline CDR1 is LNHNV and CDR2 YYDKDF (reference sequence). The CDR3 is CATSNRDRAYEQYF.

The CDR3 loop reads CASSQVQAGETEAFF. The chain uses TRBV4-1 and TRBJ1-1; the D gene TCRdb calls, TRBD1, cannot be checked with no DNA. Germline loops: CDR1 MGHRA, CDR2 YSYEKL. The CDR3 is 15 residues long.

V and J are TRBV10-3 and TRBJ2-1; TCRdb lists TRBD1, though no DNA is available to test this call. The germline V gene encodes CDR1 ENHRY and CDR2 SYGVKD. The CDR3 has 15 residues. CDR3 residues: CAISESEGRYNEQFF.

V usage is TRBV28 and J usage is TRBJ2-7. The germline V gene encodes CDR1 MDHEN and CDR2 SYDVKM. The CDR3 is 13 residues long. CDR3 amino acids: CASSVFRGYEQYF.

The chain joins TRBV7-2 to TRBJ1-1. The CDR3 contains 17 residues. Per germline, CDR1 SGHTA and CDR2 FQGNSA. The CDR3 reads CASSPYPTASMNTEAFF.

The rearrangement joins TRBV7-9 to TRBJ1-1; the D call from TCRdb, TRBD1, cannot be confirmed without DNA. The CDR3 extends over 14 amino acids. CDR1 and CDR2 (germline): SEHNR, FQNEAQ (reference sequence). CDR3 protein: CASSPQGGNTEAFF.

This chain links TRBV11-2 with TRBJ2-7. Germline assignment: CDR1 SGHAT and CDR2 FQNNGV. CDR3 length: 13 amino acids. This CDR3 is CASSPTYSYEQYF.

V usage is TRBV6-1 and J usage is TRBJ2-7. CDR3 length equals 16 residues. In germline, CDR1 is MNHNS, CDR2 SASEGT. The CDR3 protein is CASSEAQWAASYEQYF.

The chain is built from TRBV20-1 and TRBJ2-7; TCRdb names TRBD1, which stays unverified in the absence of DNA. CDR1 and CDR2 (germline): DFQATT, SNEGSKA (reference sequence). The CDR3 has 14 amino acids. The chain's CDR3 is CSAVFVGVGYEQYF.